This T cell receptor beta chain emerged from a study of blood T cells in healthy people across ages. Study results and caveats: Among long-lived donors, naive CD4+ cells were more numerous and diversity higher than in aged donors. Older individuals had lower TCR beta diversity per million T cells (the decline was roughly linear).

Remarks on this clonotype: Its antigen remains unidentified.

The CDR3 is made up of 19 amino acids. The germline V gene encodes CDR1 LGHDT and CDR2 YNNKEL (reference sequence). A second PCR, run for roughly 7 to 11 cycles, used a sample-barcoded 5' primer plus a J-beta primer mix. From the 5' RACE reads, TCRdb called clonotypes with MiXCR, one entry per CDR3 protein. Of some 1.7 million distinct CDR3 sequences listed, roughly 30% are singletons. Individuals who donated were healthy Caucasians from Russia aged about 6 to 100. Roughly 10 milliliters of peripheral blood were drawn from each donor. What was sequenced was blood. The chain recombines TRBV3-1 with TRBJ2-5, with 13 positions matching TRBD2. The clonotype was recovered from a woman aged 30 to 39 in good health. The CDR3 DNA is TGTTTCAGCAGCCCCCCGGAAAGACTAGCGGGGGGTACGGTGGAGACCCAGTACTTC. It encodes CFSSPPERLAGGTVETQYF.